This T cell receptor beta chain was recorded in a study of blood T cell repertoires in COVID-19. Some clones are missing from TCRdb's copy, which holds only in-frame ones; the method was immunoSEQ multiplex PCR. The sample gives around 39,000 clones, roughly nine tenths of which show up once; 9% to 14% is in the top ten. The trim removed 4 bases at V and 9 bases at J, leaving 8 bases unmatched. Germline V lookup: CDR1 SGHDT, CDR2 YYEEEE. The CDR3 has 15 residues. The material sequenced was peripheral blood. V usage is TRBV5-6 and J usage is TRBJ1-6; 9 nucleotides agree with TRBD1. This receptor was taken from a man in his 70s with acute or convalescent COVID-19. Written as DNA, the CDR3 is TGTGCCAGCAGCGCCGGGACAGGGATTCTTTCACCCCTCCACTTT. It codes for CASSAGTGILSPLHF.